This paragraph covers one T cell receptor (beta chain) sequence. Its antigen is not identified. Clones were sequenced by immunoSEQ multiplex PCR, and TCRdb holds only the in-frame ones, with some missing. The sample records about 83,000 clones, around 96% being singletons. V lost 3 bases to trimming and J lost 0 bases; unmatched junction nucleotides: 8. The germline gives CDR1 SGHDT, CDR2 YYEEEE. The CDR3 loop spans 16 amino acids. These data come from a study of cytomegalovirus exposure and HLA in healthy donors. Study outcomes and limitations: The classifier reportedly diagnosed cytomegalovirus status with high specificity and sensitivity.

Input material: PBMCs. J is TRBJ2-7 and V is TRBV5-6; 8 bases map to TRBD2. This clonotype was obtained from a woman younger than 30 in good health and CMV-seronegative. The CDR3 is CASSSLAGPGSYEQYF. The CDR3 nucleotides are TGTGCCAGCAGCTCCTTAGCGGGGCCGGGCTCCTACGAGCAGTACTTC. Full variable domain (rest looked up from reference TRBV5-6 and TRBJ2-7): DAGVTQSPTHLIKTRGQQVTLRCSPKSGHDTVSWYQQALGQGPQFIFQYYEEEERQRGNFPDRFSGHQFPNYSSELNVNALLLGDSALYLCASSSLAGPGSYEQYFGPGTRLTVT.